This TCR beta chain comes out of a study of blood T cell repertoires in COVID-19. Study-wide context: The study drew acute and convalescent COVID-19 samples from the United States, Italy and Spain. PBMCs, B-cell-depleted T cells, or T cells provided the cDNA or gDNA that made up the material.

Germline V gives CDR1 MNHNS, CDR2 SASEGT. CDR3 length equals 14 residues. Between the trimmed V and J ends, which lost 3 bases and 9 bases, there was a span of 12 bases. The authors' processing: It was from reference gene primer amplification that nucleated cell counts were estimated. TCRdb's copy holds only in-frame clones and misses some; the assay was immunoSEQ multiplex PCR. The V and J calls and clone size are taken from that table; D and trimming were inferred from the DNA. The table lists 250,000 or so clones, roughly 84% of them singletons. Material: peripheral blood. The TCR was taken from a middle-aged woman who had recovered from COVID-19. V and J are TRBV6-1 and TRBJ1-6; D possibly corresponds to TRBD1 (5 bases). The CDR3 protein is CASSDRVSGSPLHF. The CDR3, as DNA: TGTGCCAGCAGTGACAGGGTTTCGGGTTCACCCCTCCACTTT.